This TCR beta chain was sequenced in a study of blood T cell repertoires in COVID-19. Study background: Whether acute or convalescent, the COVID-19 samples came from the United States, Italy and Spain.

Authors' processing steps: Reference gene primer amplification gave estimated nucleated cell counts. Clones were sequenced by immunoSEQ multiplex PCR, and TCRdb holds only the in-frame ones, with some missing. That table is the source of V, J and clone size, and D and trimming were worked out from the DNA. Among 70,000 to 80,000 clones listed, 75% to 90% were seen once. The germline V gene has CDR1 LGHDT and CDR2 YNNKEL (reference sequence). The CDR3 covers 15 residues. V dropped 0 bases and J dropped 3 bases, with 9 bases sitting between them. The sample consisted of peripheral blood. The receptor comes from a woman aged 80 or older with active or convalescent COVID-19. V usage is TRBV3-1 (or the pseudogene TRBV3-2) and J usage is TRBJ1-5; D is perhaps TRBD1 (5 bases). The CDR3 DNA sequence: TGTGCCAGCAGCCAAGATCGGGGGGACAATCAGCCCCAGCATTTT. Translating gives CASSQDRGDNQPQHF.